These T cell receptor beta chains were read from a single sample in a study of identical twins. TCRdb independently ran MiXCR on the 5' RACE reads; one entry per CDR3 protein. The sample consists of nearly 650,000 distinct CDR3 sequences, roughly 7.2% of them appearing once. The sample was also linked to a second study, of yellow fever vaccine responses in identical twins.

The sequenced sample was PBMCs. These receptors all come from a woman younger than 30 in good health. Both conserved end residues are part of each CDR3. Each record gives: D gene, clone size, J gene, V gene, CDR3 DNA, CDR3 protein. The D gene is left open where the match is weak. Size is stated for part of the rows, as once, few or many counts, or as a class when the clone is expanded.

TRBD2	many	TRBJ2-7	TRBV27	TGTGCCAGCAGTGTCGGGACTAGCGGGTACGAGCAGTACTTC	CASSVGTSGYEQYF
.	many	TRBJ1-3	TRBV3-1	TGTGCCAGCAGCCAAAGGGCACATTATTCTGGAAACACCATATATTTT	CASSQRAHYSGNTIYF
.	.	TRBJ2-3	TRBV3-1	TGTGCCAGCAGCCAAGTGGGGAGGAACACAGATACGCAGTATTTT	CASSQVGRNTDTQYF
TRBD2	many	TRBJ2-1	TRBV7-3	TGTGCCAGCAGTCCGAGTAGCGGGAGGTCCAATGAGCAGTTCTTC	CASSPSSGRSNEQFF
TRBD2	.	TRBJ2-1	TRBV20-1	TGCAGTGCTAGAGCACCGGGACTAGCGATCAAAAATGAGCAGTTCTTC	CSARAPGLAIKNEQFF
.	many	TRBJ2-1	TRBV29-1	TGCAGCGTTGAGGGGAAGATGTCCTACAATGAGCAGTTCTTC	CSVEGKMSYNEQFF
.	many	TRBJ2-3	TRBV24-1	TGTGCCACCAGTGATGTACAGGTTAGCACAGATACGCAGTATTTT	CATSDVQVSTDTQYF
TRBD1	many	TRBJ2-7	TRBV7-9	TGTGCCAGCAGTGATCAGGGGGCGGAATCGTACGAGCAGTACTTC	CASSDQGAESYEQYF
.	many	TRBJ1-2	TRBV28	TGTGCCAGCACCCTCAAGATTCCCGGGACACTCAACTATGGCTACACCTTC	CASTLKIPGTLNYGYTF
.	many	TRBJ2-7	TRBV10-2	TGCGCCAGCAGTGAGCCGGGACGTGAGCAGTACTTC	CASSEPGREQYF
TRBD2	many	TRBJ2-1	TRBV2	TGTGCCAGCAAGGGACTAGCGGGAGGGTTCTCCTACAATGAGCAGTTCTTC	CASKGLAGGFSYNEQFF
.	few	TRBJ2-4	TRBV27	TGTGCCAGCAGTCCCATTGGCGGGCTAGCCAAAAACATTCAGTACTTC	CASSPIGGLAKNIQYF
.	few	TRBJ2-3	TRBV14	TGTGCCAGCAGCCAAGATATCGGCGGTACGAGCACAGATACGCAGTATTTT	CASSQDIGGTSTDTQYF
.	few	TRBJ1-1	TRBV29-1	TGCAGCGTTGTCGGGGGGCTCAACACTGAAGCTTTCTTT	CSVVGGLNTEAFF
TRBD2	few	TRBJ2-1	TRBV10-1	TGCGCCAGCAGTGAAGGAGGGAGGGCTGGTGAGCAGTTCTTC	CASSEGGRAGEQFF
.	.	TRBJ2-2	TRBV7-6	TGTGCCAGCGCCACACAGGGAGCAGACACCGGGGAGCTGTTTTTT	CASATQGADTGELFF
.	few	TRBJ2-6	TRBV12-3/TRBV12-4	TGTGCCAGCAGTTTCGGGCAGCTCAACGTCCTGACTTTC	CASSFGQLNVLTF
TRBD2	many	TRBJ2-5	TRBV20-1	TGCAGTGCCCTCGGACTAGCAGAGACCCAGTACTTC	CSALGLAETQYF
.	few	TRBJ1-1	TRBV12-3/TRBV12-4	TGTGCCAGTTTTAAGGGCCCATCTAGGGGGGTCACTGAAGCTTTCTTT	CASFKGPSRGVTEAFF
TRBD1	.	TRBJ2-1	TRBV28	TGTGCCACCGGACGGGGGACAGGGGGCCTCATTACAATGGGTGAGCAGTTCTTC	CATGRGTGGLITMGEQFF
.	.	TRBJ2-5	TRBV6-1	TGTGCCAGCAGTGAAACGACTGCTGTGACCCAGTACTTC	CASSETTAVTQYF
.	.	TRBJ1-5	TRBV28	TGTGCCAGCACAGAACAGGGATATAGCAATCAGCCCCAGCATTTT	CASTEQGYSNQPQHF
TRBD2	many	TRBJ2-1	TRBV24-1	TGTGCCACCAGTGATTTAACCGGGGGGGATGAGCAGTTCTTC	CATSDLTGGDEQFF
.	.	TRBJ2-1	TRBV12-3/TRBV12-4	TGTGCCAGCAGTTTAGCGGCCGGCATCCCCTTGGAGAATGAGCAGTTCTTC	CASSLAAGIPLENEQFF
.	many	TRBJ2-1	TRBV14	TGTGCCAGCAGCCAAGAACACCTGATTTACAATGAGCAGTTCTTC	CASSQEHLIYNEQFF
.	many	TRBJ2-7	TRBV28	TGTGCCAGCAGTCGCCCGGACAGAACCTACGAGCAGTACTTC	CASSRPDRTYEQYF
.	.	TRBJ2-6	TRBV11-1	TGTGCCAGCAGCTTAGAATACGGGCAACTAACTGGGGCCAACGTCCTGACTTTC	CASSLEYGQLTGANVLTF
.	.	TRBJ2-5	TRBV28	TGTGCCAGCAGTTTAGGGCGGGGTACCCGAGAGGAGACCCAGTACTTC	CASSLGRGTREETQYF
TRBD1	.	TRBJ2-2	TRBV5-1	TGCGCCAGCACCTCAGGGGGCTGGAACACCGGGGAGCTGTTTTTT	CASTSGGWNTGELFF
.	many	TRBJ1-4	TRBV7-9	TGTGCCAGCAGCTTAGGACAGGCAACTAATGAAAAACTGTTTTTT	CASSLGQATNEKLFF
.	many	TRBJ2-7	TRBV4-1	TGCGCCAGCAGCCACGGGAGCGAGCAGTACTTC	CASSHGSEQYF
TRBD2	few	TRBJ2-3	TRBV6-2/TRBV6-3	TGTGCCAGCAGCCCCACTAGCGACCCCACAGATACGCAGTATTTT	CASSPTSDPTDTQYF